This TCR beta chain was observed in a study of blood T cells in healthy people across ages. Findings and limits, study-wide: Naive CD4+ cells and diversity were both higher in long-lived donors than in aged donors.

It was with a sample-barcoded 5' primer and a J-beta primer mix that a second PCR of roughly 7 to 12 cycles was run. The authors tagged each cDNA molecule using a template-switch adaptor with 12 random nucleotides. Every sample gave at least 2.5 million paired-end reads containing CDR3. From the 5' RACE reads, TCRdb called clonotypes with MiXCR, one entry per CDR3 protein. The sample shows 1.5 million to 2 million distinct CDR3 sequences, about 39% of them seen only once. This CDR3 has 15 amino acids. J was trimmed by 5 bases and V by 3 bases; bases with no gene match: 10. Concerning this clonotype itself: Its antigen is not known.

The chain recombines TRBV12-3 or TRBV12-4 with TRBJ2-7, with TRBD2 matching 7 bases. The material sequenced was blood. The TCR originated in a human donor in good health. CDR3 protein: CASSFARGGLNEQYF. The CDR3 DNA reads TGTGCCAGCAGTTTTGCCCGGGGAGGGTTGAACGAGCAGTACTTC.